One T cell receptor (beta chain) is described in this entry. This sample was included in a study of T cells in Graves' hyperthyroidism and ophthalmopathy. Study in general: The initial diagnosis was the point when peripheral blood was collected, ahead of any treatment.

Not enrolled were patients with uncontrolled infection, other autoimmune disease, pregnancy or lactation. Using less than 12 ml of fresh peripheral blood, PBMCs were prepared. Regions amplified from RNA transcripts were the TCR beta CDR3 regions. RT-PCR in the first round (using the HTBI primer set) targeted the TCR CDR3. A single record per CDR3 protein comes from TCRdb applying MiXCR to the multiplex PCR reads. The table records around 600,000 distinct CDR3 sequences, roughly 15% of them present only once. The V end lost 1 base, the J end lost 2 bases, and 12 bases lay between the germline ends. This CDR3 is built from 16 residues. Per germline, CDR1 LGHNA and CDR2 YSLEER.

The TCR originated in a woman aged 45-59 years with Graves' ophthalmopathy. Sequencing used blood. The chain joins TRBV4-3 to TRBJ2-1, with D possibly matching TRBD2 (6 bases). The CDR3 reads CASSQVSGGTYNEQFF. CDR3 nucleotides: TGCGCCAGCAGCCAAGTTTCCGGGGGTACCTACAATGAGCAGTTCTTC.